The sequence of this TCR beta chain was determined in a study of neurological immune-mediated disorders. Whole-study findings and limits: Sharing of CDR3 amino acid sequences among expanded clones across subjects was absent, suggesting private repertoires in all groups.

Documented time point: technical triplicate 2. There are many counts of this clonotype. Its antigen is unidentified. The length of the CDR3 is 15 residues. Germline V CDR1 and CDR2: SGHRS, YFSETQ. V dropped 4 bases and J dropped 5; count of bases not matched to a gene: 3. The making of cDNA relied on 5'RACE with 10-nucleotide random UMIs. TCRdb independently ran MiXCR on the 5' RACE reads; one entry per CDR3 protein. The sample lists about 59,000 distinct CDR3 sequences; nearly 25% were seen once. The chain combines TRBV5-1 with TRBJ2-5; 15 bases line up with TRBD2. This clonotype was sampled from a man aged 55 to 70 with HTLV-1-associated myelopathy (HAM/TSP). Sequenced: PBMCs. CDR3 residues: CASSTGLAGGETQYF. DNA of the CDR3: TGCGCCAGCAGCACGGGACTAGCGGGAGGCGAGACCCAGTACTTC.